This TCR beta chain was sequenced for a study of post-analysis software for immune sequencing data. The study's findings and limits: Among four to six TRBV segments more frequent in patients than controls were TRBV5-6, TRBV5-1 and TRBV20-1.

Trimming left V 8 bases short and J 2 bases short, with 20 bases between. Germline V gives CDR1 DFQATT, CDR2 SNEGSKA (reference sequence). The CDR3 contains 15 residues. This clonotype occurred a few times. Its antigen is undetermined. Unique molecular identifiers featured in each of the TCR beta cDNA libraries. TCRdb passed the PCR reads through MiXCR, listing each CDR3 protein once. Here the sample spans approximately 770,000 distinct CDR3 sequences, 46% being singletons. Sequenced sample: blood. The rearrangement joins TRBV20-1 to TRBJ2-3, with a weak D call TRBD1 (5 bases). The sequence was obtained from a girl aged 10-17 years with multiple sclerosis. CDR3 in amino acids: CSSTAGHEPTDTQYF. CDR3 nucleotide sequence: TGCAGTTCCACCGCAGGGCACGAGCCCACAGATACGCAGTATTTT.